The sequence of this TCR beta chain was determined in a study of T cell responses to AZD1222 COVID-19 vaccine. Only one count was recorded for this clone. No antigen is known for it. This CDR3 region has 10 residues. Trimming removed 4 bases at V and 11 bases at J, with 8 bases between. Germline lookup yields CDR1 SGHAT and CDR2 FQNNGV. Here immunoSEQ multiplex PCR was the method, and the copy in TCRdb shows in-frame clones only, minus some. The table has 150,000 to 200,000 clones, around 92% seen once. General observations from the study: Donors skewed white British and female; clonal diversity was possibly underestimated.

Source: peripheral blood, taken 28 days after the second AZD1222 dose. This TCR derives from an adult who received the AZD1222 COVID-19 vaccine. The V and J genes are TRBV11-2 and TRBJ1-1; D is unclear. CDR3 sequence: CASSSLGAFF. The CDR3 DNA reads as TGTGCCAGCAGCTCCCTTGGGGCTTTCTTT.